This TCR beta chain appears in the sequencing data of a study of identifying expanded T cells in peripheral blood. Clones were sequenced by immunoSEQ multiplex PCR, and TCRdb holds only the in-frame ones, with some missing. The sample includes about 100,000 clones, about 90% of them seen just once. The CDR3 runs 14 residues. CDR1 SGHRS and CDR2 YFSETQ come from the germline V gene. Germline trimming cut 5 bases from V and 8 bases from J; bases unmatched to any gene: 10. Healthy donors had no documented immune events, such as infections, while sampled. This clone appeared a few times. Its antigen is currently unknown. The study, taken as a whole, reports: Roughly two-week clone count variance significantly increased as total template count grew. Technical replicates showed about 1.1 changed clones; around 2 weeks around 15; four weeks 19.

The sequencing sample was made of blood. The TCR originated in a person between 18 and 75 years old in good health. This sequence joins TRBV5-1 and TRBJ1-5; TRBD1 aligns across 7 bases. CDR3 loop: CASRLKGGEEPQHF. The CDR3 DNA follows: TGCGCCAGCAGACTAAAAGGGGGCGAGGAGCCCCAGCATTTT. Using reference TRBV5-1 and TRBJ1-5 for the parts outside the CDR3, the full variable domain is KAGVTQTPRYLIKTRGQQVTLSCSPISGHRSVSWYQQTPGQGLQFLFEYFSETQRNKGNFPGRFSGRQFSNSRSEMNVSTLELGDSALYLCASRLKGGEEPQHFGDGTRLSIL.